The rows below give T cell receptor beta chains drawn from one sample of a study of blood T cells in healthy people across ages. MiXCR, applied by TCRdb to the 5' RACE reads, yields one record per CDR3 protein. The table lists around 1,000,000 distinct CDR3 sequences, 25% of them singletons. In addition, the sample was reused for a study of T cells of mothers and their children.

Sequencing was carried out using blood. Receptors originate from a girl aged 2-9 years in good health. CDR3s include the opening cysteine and the closing phenylalanine or tryptophan. The D gene is left open where the match is weak. Clone size is stated in some rows and not others, as once, few, many or a class when expanded.

d_call	clone_size	v_call	j_call	cdr3_aa	cdr3_nt
TRBD1	once	TRBV28	TRBJ1-1	CASSSPDRVISNTEAFF	TGTGCCAGCAGTTCACCGGACAGGGTTATATCGAACACTGAAGCTTTCTTT
TRBD1	NA	TRBV7-9	TRBJ2-1	CASSTLGTGLGEQFF	TGTGCCAGCAGCACCCTCGGGACAGGGCTGGGTGAGCAGTTCTTC
NA	NA	TRBV29-1	TRBJ2-3	CSVGSQDSTDTQYF	TGCAGCGTTGGAAGTCAAGACAGCACAGATACGCAGTATTTT
TRBD2	NA	TRBV7-8	TRBJ2-5	CASSPRLGLDQETQYF	TGTGCCAGCAGCCCCCGCCTCGGACTAGACCAAGAGACCCAGTACTTC
NA	NA	TRBV29-1	TRBJ1-2	CSAQSNYGYTF	TGCAGCGCCCAGAGCAACTATGGCTACACCTTC
TRBD1	NA	TRBV11-2	TRBJ2-1	CASTMGRYSIRWDRYYNEQFF	TGTGCCAGCACTATGGGTAGATATTCTATACGATGGGACAGGTATTACAATGAGCAGTTCTTC
NA	NA	TRBV20-1	TRBJ2-1	CSARETRSPYNEQFF	TGCAGTGCTAGAGAAACTAGATCCCCCTACAATGAGCAGTTCTTC
NA	NA	TRBV7-2	TRBJ2-5	CASSLKSFRSWTAQETQYF	TGTGCCAGCAGCTTGAAAAGTTTCAGGTCATGGACAGCGCAAGAGACCCAGTACTTC
TRBD2	few	TRBV5-1	TRBJ2-3	CASSPAVGLEGDTQYF	TGCGCCAGCAGCCCTGCGGTGGGACTAGAGGGAGATACGCAGTATTTT
NA	NA	TRBV29-1	TRBJ2-2	CSVAKTGELFF	TGCAGCGTTGCAAAAACCGGGGAGCTGTTTTTT
NA	few	TRBV28	TRBJ2-3	CASSSTQSLTDTQYF	TGTGCCAGCAGTTCAACACAGAGCCTCACAGATACGCAGTATTTT
NA	NA	TRBV4-2	TRBJ2-1	CASSQVLLNEQFF	TGTGCCAGCAGCCAAGTCCTATTGAATGAGCAGTTCTTC
NA	few	TRBV20-1	TRBJ2-7	CSARSSLARGSSYEQYF	TGCAGTGCTCGATCCTCCCTAGCGAGGGGGAGCTCCTACGAGCAGTACTTC
NA	many	TRBV14	TRBJ1-2	CASSPTGRRGGADYGYTF	TGTGCCAGCAGCCCCACCGGGCGGCGGGGGGGCGCGGATTATGGCTACACCTTC
NA	NA	TRBV5-1	TRBJ1-1	CASSFGRSNTEAFF	TGCGCCAGCAGCTTTGGACGGTCGAACACTGAAGCTTTCTTT
TRBD1	once	TRBV12-3/TRBV12-4	TRBJ2-4	CASSFRPGQALAKNIQYF	TGTGCCAGCAGTTTTCGCCCCGGACAGGCTCTAGCCAAAAACATTCAGTACTTC
TRBD1	NA	TRBV10-3	TRBJ2-1	CALSSDREDFYNEQFF	TGTGCCCTCAGCTCAGACAGGGAAGATTTCTACAATGAGCAGTTCTTC
TRBD2	NA	TRBV20-1	TRBJ2-5	CSAQLARGQETQYF	TGCAGTGCCCAACTAGCGCGGGGGCAAGAGACCCAGTACTTC
NA	few	TRBV29-1	TRBJ2-5	CSVVAVFKGYLETQYF	TGCAGCGTTGTGGCGGTTTTTAAGGGATATTTGGAGACCCAGTACTTC
NA	few	TRBV20-1	TRBJ2-7	CSAIQPWDADEQYF	TGCAGTGCTATTCAACCCTGGGATGCCGACGAGCAGTACTTC
NA	few	TRBV6-6	TRBJ2-5	CASSYLWEQYF	TGTGCCAGCAGTTACTTATGGGAGCAGTACTTC
TRBD2	few	TRBV7-7	TRBJ2-7	CASSFVAGGEQCF	TGTGCTAGCAGCTTCGTAGCGGGAGGAGAGCAGTGCTTC
NA	few	TRBV12-3/TRBV12-4	TRBJ1-1	CASITGVGRATEAFF	TGTGCCAGCATCACTGGGGTCGGGAGGGCCACTGAAGCTTTCTTT
NA	NA	TRBV4-2	TRBJ2-3	CASSRERVSTDTQYF	TGTGCCAGCAGCCGGGAGCGGGTTAGCACAGATACGCAGTATTTT
NA	NA	TRBV24-1	TRBJ1-2	CATSDLAAGGYTF	TGTGCCACCAGTGATTTGGCGGCGGGAGGCTACACCTTC
TRBD2	NA	TRBV20-1	TRBJ2-3	CSARVAGGTLSTDTQYF	TGCAGTGCTAGAGTAGCGGGGGGGACACTAAGCACAGATACGCAGTATTTT
NA	few	TRBV5-1	TRBJ2-5	CASSPQDAGAVETQYF	TGCGCCAGCAGCCCCCAAGATGCCGGGGCGGTGGAGACCCAGTACTTC
TRBD1	NA	TRBV7-9	TRBJ2-7	CASSLATQGQYLGEQYF	TGTGCCAGCAGCTTAGCGACACAGGGACAGTACCTGGGGGAGCAGTACTTC
NA	NA	TRBV7-8	TRBJ2-1	CASSYIPGAGNEQFF	TGTGCCAGCAGCTATATACCGGGAGCCGGTAATGAGCAGTTCTTC
TRBD2	NA	TRBV29-1	TRBJ2-2	CSAVGREARTGELFF	TGCAGCGCGGTAGGGCGGGAGGCACGGACCGGGGAGCTGTTTTTT
NA	NA	TRBV18	TRBJ1-2	CVSSPVGQNYGYTF	TGTGTCAGCTCACCAGTTGGGCAGAACTATGGCTACACCTTC
NA	few	TRBV6-1	TRBJ2-5	CASRPGSHEETQYF	TGTGCCAGCCGCCCGGGGAGCCACGAGGAGACCCAGTACTTC
NA	NA	TRBV6-2/TRBV6-3	TRBJ2-5	CASAGRLNIETQYF	TGTGCCAGCGCCGGACGCCTGAACATCGAGACCCAGTACTTC